The 30 T cell receptor beta chains in this list originate from one sample, sequenced in a study of blood T cell repertoires in COVID-19. Generated by immunoSEQ multiplex PCR, the TCRdb table keeps only in-frame clones and is missing some. This sample carries more than 90,000 clones, 70% to 85% of them seen once, and the ten largest clones take 12%. The sequencing sample was made of peripheral blood. These receptors were taken from a human donor in a cohort sampled during active COVID-19.

This clone was detected once. This chain joins TRBV24-1 and TRBJ2-5; 9 bases fit TRBD1. V gave up 6 bases and J gave up 6 bases; unmatched junction bases: 7. The germline gives CDR1 KGHDR, CDR2 SFDVKD. The CDR3 contains 14 residues. The chain's CDR3 is CATSPGQGIKTQYF. The CDR3 DNA is TGTGCCACCAGTCCGGGACAGGGAATTAAGACCCAGTACTTC.

The chain is built from TRBV5-6 and TRBJ1-6, with 8 bases that match TRBD1. Germline V CDR1 and CDR2: SGHDT, YYEEEE. The ends lost 1 base at V and 9 bases at J; junction bases unmatched: 3. The CDR3 length is 14 residues. The CDR3 DNA reads as TGTGCCAGCAGCTTGCAGGGGGCAGGTTCACCCCTCCACTTT. Its protein is CASSLQGAGSPLHF.

This sequence joins TRBV4-1 and TRBJ1-2, with 7 bases matching TRBD1. The CDR3 contains 18 residues. J was trimmed by 6 bases and V by 0 bases; bases with no gene match: 16. Germline CDR1 and CDR2: MGHRA and YSYEKL. CDR3 amino acids: CASSQERGRGRGFNGYTF. For the CDR3, the DNA is TGCGCCAGCAGCCAAGAAAGAGGAAGGGGGCGCGGGTTTAATGGCTACACCTTC.

This chain connects TRBV5-1 to TRBJ2-3; 14 positions agree with TRBD2. Germline CDR1 SGHRS, CDR2 YFSETQ. This CDR3 comprises 16 residues. V lost 4 bases to trimming and J lost 6 bases; unmatched junction nucleotides: 7. The CDR3 is CASSQGTSGRSDTQYF. For the CDR3, the DNA is TGCGCCAGCAGCCAAGGGACTAGCGGGAGATCGGATACGCAGTATTTT.

V and J are TRBV7-9 and TRBJ1-2; possible D gene TRBD1, 5 bases. The CDR3 sequence is 13 residues long. Germline-derived CDR1 and CDR2 are SEHNR and FQNEAQ (reference sequence). V lost 2 bases to trimming and J lost 8 bases, with 12 bases between them. The CDR3 region has the DNA TGTGCCAGCAGCTTAAACGGACAAGGAGGCTACACCTTC. It is translated as CASSLNGQGGYTF.

The rearrangement uses TRBV4-1 and TRBJ2-7; 13 bases fit TRBD2. CDR1 is MGHRA and CDR2 is YSYEKL in the germline V gene. The CDR3 covers 17 residues. J was trimmed by 6 bases and V by 1 base; bases with no gene match: 9. DNA of the CDR3: TGCGCCAGCAGCCAAGGCATGACTAGCGGGGGGAGTGGCGAGCAGTACTTC. It translates to CASSQGMTSGGSGEQYF.

Written as DNA, the CDR3 is TGTGCCAGCAGTTACCCTACTAGCACAGATACGCAGTATTTT. This translates into CASSYPTSTDTQYF. This chain links TRBV6-2 or TRBV6-3 with TRBJ2-3, with no clear D. Looked up from germline, CDR1 is MNHEY and CDR2 is SVGEGT. V gave up 2 bases and J gave up 0 bases, with 6 bases separating them. The CDR3 consists of 14 residues.

The chain uses TRBV10-3 and TRBJ2-2, with D tentatively TRBD1 (6 bases). Trimming stripped 4 bases from V and 6 bases from J, with 6 bases between. The germline CDR1 and CDR2 sequences are ENHRY and SYGVKD. This CDR3 spans 12 amino acids. The CDR3 protein is CAISGTAGELFF. The CDR3 DNA reads TGTGCCATCAGTGGGACAGCCGGGGAGCTGTTTTTT.

The gene calls are TRBV27 and TRBJ1-3; D not resolved. V lost 8 bases, J lost 0 bases, and 8 bases lay in between. The CDR3 extends over 13 amino acids. Germline lookup yields CDR1 MNHEY and CDR2 SMNVEV (reference sequence). This CDR3 reads CASGRPSGNTIYF. CDR3 DNA: TGTGCCAGCGGGAGGCCCTCTGGAAACACCATATATTTT.

The chain is built from TRBV7-9 and TRBJ2-3; 9 bases align to TRBD2. The CDR3 is 15 amino acids. V gave up 3 bases and J gave up 3 bases; unmatched junction bases: 4. Germline V lookup: CDR1 SEHNR, CDR2 FQNEAQ (reference sequence). The CDR3 coding sequence is TGTGCCAGCAGCTTCGGCGGGGGGGTTACAGATACGCAGTATTTT. It specifies CASSFGGGVTDTQYF.

This clone turned up a few times. V is TRBV9 and J is TRBJ1-2; TRBD1 matches at 11 bases. The CDR3 has 16 amino acids. The V gene end was trimmed by 3 bases and the J gene end by 0 bases; junction bases not matched to a gene: 4. Germline loops: CDR1 SGDLS, CDR2 YYNGEE. The CDR3 sequence is CASSGWGQGANYGYTF. As DNA, the CDR3 is TGTGCCAGCAGCGGCTGGGGACAGGGGGCTAACTATGGCTACACCTTC.

The chain carries TRBV5-6 and TRBJ2-5; tentative D call: TRBD1 (6 bases). Trimming took off 6 bases at V and 1 base at J, with 16 bases between the two ends. Germline V gives CDR1 SGHDT, CDR2 YYEEEE. The CDR3 consists of 15 residues. CDR3 amino acids: CASTLTGKFQETQYF. In nucleotides, the CDR3 is TGTGCCAGCACCCTGACAGGCAAATTCCAAGAGACCCAGTACTTC. Full variable domain (missing parts from reference TRBV5-6 and TRBJ2-5): DAGVTQSPTHLIKTRGQQVTLRCSPKSGHDTVSWYQQALGQGPQFIFQYYEEEERQRGNFPDRFSGHQFPNYSSELNVNALLLGDSALYLCASTLTGKFQETQYFGPGTRLLVL.

The chain links TRBV7-6 to TRBJ2-5, with 7 bases identical to TRBD1. Germline lookup yields CDR1 SGHVS and CDR2 FNYEAQ. V lost 1 base to trimming and J lost 3 bases; unmatched junction nucleotides: 5. The CDR3 is 15 residues long. The CDR3 region is CASSLVGGSKETQYF. The CDR3 DNA reads TGTGCCAGCAGCTTAGTAGGGGGCAGTAAAGAGACCCAGTACTTC.

This clone has just a few counts. The rearrangement joins TRBV7-2 to TRBJ1-2; 10 bases map to TRBD1. The CDR3 consists of 14 residues. J gave up 7 bases and V 4 bases, and 6 bases lay outside the gene matches. CDR1 is SGHTA, CDR2 FQGNSA, per germline. CDR3 DNA: TGTGCCAGCAGCTCTGCCGGGACAGGGGCTGGCTACACCTTC. It translates to CASSSAGTGAGYTF.

V usage is TRBV7-9 and J usage is TRBJ1-1; possible D gene TRBD1, 5 bases. This CDR3 has 16 residues. Trimming took off 4 bases at V and 3 bases at J, with 18 bases between the two ends. CDR1 and CDR2 (germline): SEHNR, FQNEAQ (reference sequence). CDR3 protein: CASSYGGGRRDTEAFF. As DNA, the CDR3 is TGTGCCAGCAGCTATGGGGGGGGACGCAGAGACACTGAAGCTTTCTTT. The full variable domain, its missing parts supplied by reference TRBV7-9 and TRBJ1-1, is DTGVSQNPRHKITKRGQNVTFRCDPISEHNRLYWYRQTLGQGPEFLTYFQNEAQLEKSRLLSDRFSAERPKGSFSTLEIQRTEQGDSAMYLCASSYGGGRRDTEAFFGQGTRLTVV.

The rearrangement uses TRBV7-3 and TRBJ2-3, with D maybe TRBD1 (5 bases). Trimming took off 1 base at V and 10 bases at J, with 9 bases between the two ends. The CDR3 loop spans 12 amino acids. Germline-derived CDR1 and CDR2 are SGHTA and FQGTGA. The CDR3 here is CASSLIQGAQYF. The CDR3 bases are TGTGCCAGCAGCTTAATTCAGGGTGCGCAGTATTTT.

The chain employs TRBV7-2 and TRBJ1-5; D is perhaps TRBD1 (6 bases). Germline V CDR1 and CDR2: SGHTA, FQGNSA. This CDR3 has 16 amino acids. V lost 1 base and J 7 bases, leaving 17 bases between the germline ends. CDR3 protein: CASSLVGTQSHQPQHF. CDR3 bases: TGTGCCAGCAGCTTAGTCGGGACACAATCTCACCAGCCCCAGCATTTT.

V gene TRBV18 combines with J gene TRBJ2-3; 7 positions agree with TRBD2. CDR3 size: 15 residues. Looked up from germline, CDR1 is KGHSH and CDR2 is LQKENI. Germline trimming cut 3 bases from V and 6 bases from J; bases unmatched to any gene: 9. The CDR3 region has the DNA TGTGCCAGCTCACCGGCCGGGACTAAAGGCGATACGCAGTATTTT. It codes for CASSPAGTKGDTQYF.

This clone came up once. V usage is TRBV7-2 and J usage is TRBJ2-3; 11 bases are shared with TRBD2. The germline V gene encodes CDR1 SGHTA and CDR2 FQGNSA. With 7 bases clipped from V and 3 bases from J, the junction kept 6 bases outside the gene matches. The CDR3 loop spans 15 amino acids. The CDR3, as DNA: TGTGCCAGCAAAATTGGGACTAGCGGTACAGATACGCAGTATTTT. As protein: CASKIGTSGTDTQYF.

The V and J genes are TRBV6-2 or TRBV6-3 and TRBJ2-1; D ambiguous. The CDR3 runs 14 residues. Trimming removed 2 bases from V and 7 bases from J, with 12 bases in between. Germline CDR1 is MNHEY and CDR2 is SVGEGT. The CDR3, as DNA: TGTGCCAGCAGTTACGGGCAGGATAGAAATGAGCAGTTCTTC. This gives the protein CASSYGQDRNEQFF.

The chain employs TRBV11-2 and TRBJ2-7; TRBD2 matches 8 bases. Germline CDR1 is SGHAT and CDR2 is FQNNGV. The CDR3 extends over 16 amino acids. V was clipped by 2 bases and J by 4 bases; unmatched bases: 10. The CDR3: CASSLYPAGGRYEQYF. CDR3 nucleotides: TGTGCCAGCAGCTTATACCCCGCCGGCGGGAGGTACGAGCAGTACTTC. The variable domain in full, completed from reference TRBV11-2 and TRBJ2-7, reads EAGVAQSPRYKIIEKRQSVAFWCNPISGHATLYWYQQILGQGPKLLIQFQNNGVVDDSQLPKDRFSAERLKGVDSTLKIQPAKLEDSAVYLCASSLYPAGGRYEQYFGPGTRLTVT.

This clone was found once. V is TRBV4-3 and J is TRBJ2-5, with D tentatively TRBD2 (5 bases). From germline, CDR1 is LGHNA and CDR2 YSLEER. CDR3 size: 19 residues. The germline V and J ends were trimmed by 4 bases and 4 bases, with 28 bases remaining between them. The CDR3 sequence: CASSPDYMRPRRAGETQYF. DNA of the CDR3: TGCGCCAGCAGCCCGGATTACATGAGGCCTAGGCGGGCAGGAGAGACCCAGTACTTC.

The chain links TRBV19 to TRBJ2-2; 10 bases match TRBD2. The germline gives CDR1 LNHDA, CDR2 SQIVND (reference sequence). Trimming cost V 0 bases and J 0 bases; bases outside gene matches: 4. This CDR3 is 18 amino acids long. The CDR3 reads CASSIEASGRSNTGELFF. In DNA, the CDR3 is TGTGCCAGTAGTATAGAGGCTAGCGGGAGATCGAACACCGGGGAGCTGTTTTTT.

The genes are TRBV7-2 and TRBJ2-1; 9 bases are a match to TRBD1. Germline CDR1 is SGHTA and CDR2 is FQGNSA. CDR3 length equals 15 residues. The junction had 9 bases not matched to a gene; V was cut back by 5 bases and J by 7 bases. CDR3 DNA: TGTGCCAGCAGCGCACAGGGGGCCCCATGGAATGAGCAGTTCTTC. Its translation is CASSAQGAPWNEQFF.

J is TRBJ1-1 and V is TRBV7-9; D is uncertain. Trimming left V 5 bases short and J 7 bases short, with 17 bases between. The length of the CDR3 is 14 residues. Germline V gene sequence: CDR1 SEHNR, CDR2 FQNEAQ (reference sequence). The CDR3 DNA follows: TGTGCCAGCAGCCCGTCCTTCACCACAGTTGAAGCTTTCTTT. Protein sequence: CASSPSFTTVEAFF.

The CDR3 nucleotides are TGTGCCAGCAGCGTAGGAGGGAGTCGGAATGAGCAGTTCTTC. It codes for CASSVGGSRNEQFF. V usage is TRBV9 and J usage is TRBJ2-1; D is possibly TRBD2 (5 bases). Looked up from germline, CDR1 is SGDLS and CDR2 is YYNGEE. Trimming stripped 0 bases from V and 7 bases from J, with 11 bases between. This CDR3 contains 14 residues.

This rearrangement joins TRBV7-9 to TRBJ1-2, with 7 positions matching TRBD1. Germline V gene lookup returns CDR1 SEHNR and CDR2 FQNEAQ (reference sequence). With 1 base clipped from V and 4 bases from J, the junction kept 0 bases outside the gene matches. CDR3 length: 13 amino acids. CDR3 bases: TGTGCCAGCAGCTTAGGACAGGGCTATGGCTACACCTTC. This gives the protein CASSLGQGYGYTF.

V and J are TRBV19 and TRBJ2-5, with a weak D call TRBD1 (5 bases). The germline V gene has CDR1 LNHDA and CDR2 SQIVND (reference sequence). The CDR3 sequence is 15 residues long. V was trimmed by 0 bases and J by 2 bases, leaving 10 bases between them. The CDR3: CASSIEPGRQETQYF. The DNA for the CDR3 is TGTGCCAGTAGTATAGAGCCAGGGCGACAAGAGACCCAGTACTTC.

The J gene is TRBJ2-7, the V gene TRBV27, with 11 bases fitting TRBD2. The CDR3 runs to 15 residues. Germline trimming cut 4 bases from V and 7 bases from J; bases unmatched to any gene: 9. CDR1 and CDR2 (germline): MNHEY, SMNVEV (reference sequence). CDR3 sequence (DNA): TGTGCCAGCAGTTCATTAGCGGGGGGGCTAAGAGAGCAGTACTTC. Amino acid sequence: CASSSLAGGLREQYF.

V is TRBV14 and J is TRBJ1-2; no reliable D call. Trimming left V 4 bases short and J 5 bases short, with 11 bases between. CDR1 SGHDN and CDR2 FVKESK come from the germline V gene. This CDR3 has 13 amino acids. CDR3: CASSPQVPYGYTF. The CDR3 DNA is TGTGCCAGCAGCCCGCAGGTTCCTTATGGCTACACCTTC.